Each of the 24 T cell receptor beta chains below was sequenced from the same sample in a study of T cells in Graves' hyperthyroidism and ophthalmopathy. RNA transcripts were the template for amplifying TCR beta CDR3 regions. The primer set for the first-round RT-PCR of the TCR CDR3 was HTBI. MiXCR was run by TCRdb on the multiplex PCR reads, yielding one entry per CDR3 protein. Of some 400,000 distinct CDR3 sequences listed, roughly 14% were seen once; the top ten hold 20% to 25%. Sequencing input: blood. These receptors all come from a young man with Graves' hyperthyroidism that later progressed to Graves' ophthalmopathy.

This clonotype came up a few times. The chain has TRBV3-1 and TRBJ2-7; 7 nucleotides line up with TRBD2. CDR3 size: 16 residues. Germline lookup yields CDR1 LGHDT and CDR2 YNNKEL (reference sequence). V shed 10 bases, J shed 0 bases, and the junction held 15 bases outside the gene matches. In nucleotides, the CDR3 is TGTGCCACCTCCCCACGGTACGGGGGGAGCTCCTACGAGCAGTACTTC. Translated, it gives CATSPRYGGSSYEQYF.

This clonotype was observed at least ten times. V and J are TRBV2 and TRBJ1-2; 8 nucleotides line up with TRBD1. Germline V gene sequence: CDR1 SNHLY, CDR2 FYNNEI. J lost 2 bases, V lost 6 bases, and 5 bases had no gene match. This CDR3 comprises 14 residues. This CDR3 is CASRTRQGNYGYTF. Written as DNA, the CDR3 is TGTGCCAGCAGGACCCGACAGGGGAACTATGGCTACACCTTC.

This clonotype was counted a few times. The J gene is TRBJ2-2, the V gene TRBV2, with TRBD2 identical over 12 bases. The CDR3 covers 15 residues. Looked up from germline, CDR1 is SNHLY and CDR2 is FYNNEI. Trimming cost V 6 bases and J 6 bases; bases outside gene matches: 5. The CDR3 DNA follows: TGTGCCAGCAGCAAATCTAGCGGGGGGGCCGGGGAGCTGTTTTTT. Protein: CASSKSSGGAGELFF.

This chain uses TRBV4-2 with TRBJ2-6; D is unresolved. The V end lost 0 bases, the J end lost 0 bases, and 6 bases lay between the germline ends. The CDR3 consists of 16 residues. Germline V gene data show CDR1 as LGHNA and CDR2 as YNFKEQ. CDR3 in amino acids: CASSQDYTSGANVLTF. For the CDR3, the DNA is TGTGCCAGCAGCCAAGATTACACCTCTGGGGCCAACGTCCTGACTTTC.

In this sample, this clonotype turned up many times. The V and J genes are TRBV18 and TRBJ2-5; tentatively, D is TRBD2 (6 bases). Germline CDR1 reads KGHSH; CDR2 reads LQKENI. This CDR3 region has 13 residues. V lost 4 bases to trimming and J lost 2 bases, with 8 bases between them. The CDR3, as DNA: TGTGCCAGCTCACGGGGACTGCAAGAGACCCAGTACTTC. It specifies CASSRGLQETQYF.

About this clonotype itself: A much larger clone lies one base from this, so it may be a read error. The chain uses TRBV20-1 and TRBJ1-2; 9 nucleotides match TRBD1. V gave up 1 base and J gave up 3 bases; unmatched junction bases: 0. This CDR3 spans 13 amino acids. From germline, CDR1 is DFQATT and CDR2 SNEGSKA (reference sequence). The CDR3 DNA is TGCAGTGCTAGAGGACAGGGGGACTATGGCTACACCTTC. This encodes CSARGQGDYGYTF.

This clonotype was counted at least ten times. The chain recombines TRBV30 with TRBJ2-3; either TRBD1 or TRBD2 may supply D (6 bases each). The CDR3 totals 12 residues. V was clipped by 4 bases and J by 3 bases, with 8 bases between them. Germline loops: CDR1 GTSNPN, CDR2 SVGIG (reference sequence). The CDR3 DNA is TGTGCCTGGACGGGGGCGACAGATACGCAGTATTTT. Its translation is CAWTGATDTQYF.

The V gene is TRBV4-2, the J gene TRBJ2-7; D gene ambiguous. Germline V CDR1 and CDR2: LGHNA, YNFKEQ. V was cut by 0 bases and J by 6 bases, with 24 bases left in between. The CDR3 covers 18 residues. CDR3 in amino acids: CASSQDGNLTFTHCEQYF. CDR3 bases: TGTGCCAGCAGCCAAGATGGGAACCTCACCTTCACCCACTGCGAGCAGTACTTC.

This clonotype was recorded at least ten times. The CDR3 DNA reads as TGCGCCAGCACCCAGGGGGCGAACACCGGGGAGCTGTTTTTT. Residues: CASTQGANTGELFF. The V gene is TRBV5-1, the J gene TRBJ2-2; TRBD1 aligns across 7 bases. Trimming at V came to 6 bases and at J to 0 bases, leaving 2 bases not matched to a gene. Per germline, CDR1 SGHRS and CDR2 YFSETQ. This CDR3 has 14 amino acids.

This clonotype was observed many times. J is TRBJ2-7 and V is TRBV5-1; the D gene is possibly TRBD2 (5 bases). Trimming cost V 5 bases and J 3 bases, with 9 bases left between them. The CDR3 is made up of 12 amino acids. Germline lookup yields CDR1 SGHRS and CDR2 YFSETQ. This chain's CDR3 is CASSFSGYEQYF. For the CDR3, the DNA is TGCGCCAGCAGTTTCAGCGGCTACGAGCAGTACTTC. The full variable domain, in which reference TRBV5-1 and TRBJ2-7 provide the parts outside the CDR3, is KAGVTQTPRYLIKTRGQQVTLSCSPISGHRSVSWYQQTPGQGLQFLFEYFSETQRNKGNFPGRFSGRQFSNSRSEMNVSTLELGDSALYLCASSFSGYEQYFGPGTRLTVT.

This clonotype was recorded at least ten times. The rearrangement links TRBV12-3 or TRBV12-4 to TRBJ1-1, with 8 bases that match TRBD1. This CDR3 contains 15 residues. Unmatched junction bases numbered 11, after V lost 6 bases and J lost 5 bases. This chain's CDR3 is CASRTRTGGNTEAFF. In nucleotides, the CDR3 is TGTGCCAGCAGAACCCGTACAGGGGGAAATACTGAAGCTTTCTTT.

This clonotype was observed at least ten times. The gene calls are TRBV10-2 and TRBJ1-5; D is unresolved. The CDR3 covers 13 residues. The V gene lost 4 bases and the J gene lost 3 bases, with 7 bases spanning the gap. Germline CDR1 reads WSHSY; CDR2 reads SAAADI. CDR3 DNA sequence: TGCGCCAGCAGTGGAACATTCAATCAGCCCCAGCATTTT. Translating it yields CASSGTFNQPQHF.

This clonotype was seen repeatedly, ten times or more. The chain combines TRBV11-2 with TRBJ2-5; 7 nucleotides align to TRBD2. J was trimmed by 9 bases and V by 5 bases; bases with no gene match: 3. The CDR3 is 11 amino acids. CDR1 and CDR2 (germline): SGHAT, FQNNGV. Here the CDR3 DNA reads TGTGCCAGCAGCCCGGGGAGGGCCCAGTACTTC. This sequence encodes CASSPGRAQYF.

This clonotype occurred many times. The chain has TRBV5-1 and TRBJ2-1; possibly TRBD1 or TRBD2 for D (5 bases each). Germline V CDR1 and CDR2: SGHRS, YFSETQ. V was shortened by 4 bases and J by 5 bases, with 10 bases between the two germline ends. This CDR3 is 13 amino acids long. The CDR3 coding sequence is TGCGCCAGCAGCCCAGGGACGGACAATGAGCAGTTCTTC. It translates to CASSPGTDNEQFF.

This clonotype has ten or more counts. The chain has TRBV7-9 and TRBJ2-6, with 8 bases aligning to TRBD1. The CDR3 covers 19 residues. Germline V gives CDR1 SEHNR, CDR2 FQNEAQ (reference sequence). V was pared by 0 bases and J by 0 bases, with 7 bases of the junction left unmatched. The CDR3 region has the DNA TGTGCCAGCAGCTTAGCCCAGGACAGGGATTACTCTGGGGCCAACGTCCTGACTTTC. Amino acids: CASSLAQDRDYSGANVLTF.

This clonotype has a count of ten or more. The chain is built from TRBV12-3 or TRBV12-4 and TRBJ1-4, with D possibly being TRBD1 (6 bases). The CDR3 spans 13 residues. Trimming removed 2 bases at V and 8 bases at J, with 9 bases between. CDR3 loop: CASSLIDREKLFF. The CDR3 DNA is TGTGCCAGCAGTTTAATCGACAGGGAAAAACTGTTTTTT.

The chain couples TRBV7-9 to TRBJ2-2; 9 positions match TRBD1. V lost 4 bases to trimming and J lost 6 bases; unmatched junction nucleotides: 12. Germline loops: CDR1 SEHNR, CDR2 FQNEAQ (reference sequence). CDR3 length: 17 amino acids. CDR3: CASSSSGGQGFSGELFF. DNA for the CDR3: TGTGCCAGCAGCTCGTCAGGGGGACAGGGTTTTTCCGGGGAGCTGTTTTTT. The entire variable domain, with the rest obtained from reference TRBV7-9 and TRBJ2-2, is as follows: DTGVSQNPRHKITKRGQNVTFRCDPISEHNRLYWYRQTLGQGPEFLTYFQNEAQLEKSRLLSDRFSAERPKGSFSTLEIQRTEQGDSAMYLCASSSSGGQGFSGELFFGEGSRLTVL.

CDR3 in DNA: TGTGCCAGCAGCGTAGGTGATAGCTCTGGAAACACCATATATTTT. Translation gives CASSVGDSSGNTIYF. V and J are TRBV9 and TRBJ1-3; no clear D gene. The V gene's germline CDR1 is SGDLS and CDR2 YYNGEE. V was pared by 0 bases and J by 0 bases, with 7 bases between. The length of the CDR3 is 15 residues. Full variable domain (remainder filled in from reference TRBV9 and TRBJ1-3): DSGVTQTPKHLITATGQRVTLRCSPRSGDLSVYWYQQSLDQGLQFLIQYYNGEERAKGNILERFSAQQFPDLHSELNLSSLELGDSALYFCASSVGDSSGNTIYFGEGSWLTVV.

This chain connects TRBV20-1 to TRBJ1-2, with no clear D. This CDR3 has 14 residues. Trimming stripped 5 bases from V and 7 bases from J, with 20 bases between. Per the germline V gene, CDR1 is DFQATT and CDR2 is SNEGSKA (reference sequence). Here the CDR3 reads CSAWAPPPFFGYTF. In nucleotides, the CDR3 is TGCAGTGCTTGGGCACCACCACCGTTCTTTGGCTACACCTTC.

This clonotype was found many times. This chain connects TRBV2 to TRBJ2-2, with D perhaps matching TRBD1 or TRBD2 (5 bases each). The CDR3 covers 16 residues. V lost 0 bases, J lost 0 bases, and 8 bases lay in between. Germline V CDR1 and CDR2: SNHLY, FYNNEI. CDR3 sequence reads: CASSEAGRANTGELFF. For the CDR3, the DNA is TGTGCCAGCAGTGAAGCGGGACGTGCGAACACCGGGGAGCTGTTTTTT.

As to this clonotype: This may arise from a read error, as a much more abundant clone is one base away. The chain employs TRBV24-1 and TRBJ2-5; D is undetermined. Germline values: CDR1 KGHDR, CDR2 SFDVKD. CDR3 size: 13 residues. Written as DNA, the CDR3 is TGTGCCGCCAGTGACGGACCGAGAGAGACCCAGTACTTC. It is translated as CAASDGPRETQYF.

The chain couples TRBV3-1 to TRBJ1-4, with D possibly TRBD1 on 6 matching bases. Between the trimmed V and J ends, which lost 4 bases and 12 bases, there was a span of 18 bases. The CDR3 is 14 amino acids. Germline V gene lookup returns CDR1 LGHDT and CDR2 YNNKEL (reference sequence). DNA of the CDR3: TGTGCCAGCAGCCTAGGGACAATCGAAAGGGAACTGTTTTTT. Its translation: CASSLGTIERELFF. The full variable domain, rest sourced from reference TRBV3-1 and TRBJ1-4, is DTAVSQTPKYLVTQMGNDKSIKCEQNLGHDTMYWYKQDSKKFLKIMFSYNNKELIINETVPNRFSPKSPDKAHLNLHINSLELGDSAVYFCASSLGTIERELFFGSGTQLSVL.

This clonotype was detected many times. The chain's CDR3 is CASSFSGGPEQFF. The DNA of the CDR3 is TGTGCCAGCAGTTTTAGCGGGGGACCGGAGCAGTTCTTC. The chain carries TRBV12-3 or TRBV12-4 and TRBJ2-1, with TRBD2 matching 9 bases. The CDR3 loop spans 13 amino acids. Trimming cost V 3 bases and J 10 bases; bases outside gene matches: 4.

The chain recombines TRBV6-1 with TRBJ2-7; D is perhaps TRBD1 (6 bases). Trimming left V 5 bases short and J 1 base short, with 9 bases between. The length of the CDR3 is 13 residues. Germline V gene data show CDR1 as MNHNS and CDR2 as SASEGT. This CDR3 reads CASSTQGSYEQYF. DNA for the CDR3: TGTGCCAGCAGTACACAGGGATCCTACGAGCAGTACTTC.